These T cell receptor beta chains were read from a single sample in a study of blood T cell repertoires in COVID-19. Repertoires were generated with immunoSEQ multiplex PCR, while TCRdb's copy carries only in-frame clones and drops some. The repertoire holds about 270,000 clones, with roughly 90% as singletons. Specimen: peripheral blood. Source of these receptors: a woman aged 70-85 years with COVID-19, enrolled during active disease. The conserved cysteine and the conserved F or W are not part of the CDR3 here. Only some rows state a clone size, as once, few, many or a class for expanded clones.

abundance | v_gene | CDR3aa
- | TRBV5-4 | ASSLGGPGGNTEAF
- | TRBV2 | ASILQGVTGELF
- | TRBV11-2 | ASRLAGSSYEQY
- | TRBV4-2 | ASMRSGGEGEKLF
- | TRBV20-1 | SARDYEQY
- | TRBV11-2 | ASSHSWAAGGDLGELF
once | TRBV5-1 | ASSLDPGGSGTEAF
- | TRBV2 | ASSGSGVKRGAF
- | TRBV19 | ASSEATGGAFGYT
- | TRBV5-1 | ASSPMGQGGAPT
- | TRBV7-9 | ASSLAGTGGEKLF
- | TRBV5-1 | ASSFVEGTDTQY
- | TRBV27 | ASSLQGLGEKLF
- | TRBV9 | ASSVGNGGAADTQY
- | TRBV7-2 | ASSLGRGSGYEQY
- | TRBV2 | ASSDRGTEAF
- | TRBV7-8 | ASSLSTGNQPQH
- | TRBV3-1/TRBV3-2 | ASSQRLPTQETQY